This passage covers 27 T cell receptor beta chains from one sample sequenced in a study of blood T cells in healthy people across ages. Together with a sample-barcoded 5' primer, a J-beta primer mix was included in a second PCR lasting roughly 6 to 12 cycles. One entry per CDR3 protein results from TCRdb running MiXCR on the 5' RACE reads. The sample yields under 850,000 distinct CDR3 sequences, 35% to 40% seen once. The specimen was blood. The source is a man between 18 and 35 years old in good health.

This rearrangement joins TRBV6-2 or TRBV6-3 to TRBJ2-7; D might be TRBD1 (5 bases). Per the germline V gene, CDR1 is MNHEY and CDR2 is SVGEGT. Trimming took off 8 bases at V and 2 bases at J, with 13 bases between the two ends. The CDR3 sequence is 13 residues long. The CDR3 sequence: CASGLTATYEQYF. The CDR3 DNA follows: TGTGCCAGCGGGCTGACAGCTACCTACGAGCAGTACTTC.

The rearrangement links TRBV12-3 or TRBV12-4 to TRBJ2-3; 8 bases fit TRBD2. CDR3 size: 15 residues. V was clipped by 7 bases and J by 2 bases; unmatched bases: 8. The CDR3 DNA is TGTGCCAGCACCGTCGGGGGGGAGGCCACAGATACGCAGTATTTT. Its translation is CASTVGGEATDTQYF.

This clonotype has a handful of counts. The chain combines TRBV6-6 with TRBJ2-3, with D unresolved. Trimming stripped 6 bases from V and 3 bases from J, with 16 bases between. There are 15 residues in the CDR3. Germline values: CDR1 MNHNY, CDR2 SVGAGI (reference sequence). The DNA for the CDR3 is TGTGCCAGCAGGTCCGCAGGAGTTGTAACAGATACGCAGTATTTT. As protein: CASRSAGVVTDTQYF.

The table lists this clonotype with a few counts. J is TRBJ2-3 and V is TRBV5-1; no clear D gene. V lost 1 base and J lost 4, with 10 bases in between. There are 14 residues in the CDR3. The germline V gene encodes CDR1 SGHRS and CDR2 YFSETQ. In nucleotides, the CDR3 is TGCGCCAGCAGCTTGAACGAAGCCCCAGATACGCAGTATTTT. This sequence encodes CASSLNEAPDTQYF.

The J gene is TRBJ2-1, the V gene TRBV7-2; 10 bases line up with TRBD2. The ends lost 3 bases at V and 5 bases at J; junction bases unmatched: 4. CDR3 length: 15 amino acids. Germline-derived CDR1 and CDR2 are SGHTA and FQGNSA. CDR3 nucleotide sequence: TGTGCCAGCAGCTTGGGACTAGCGATGAACAATGAGCAGTTCTTC. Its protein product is CASSLGLAMNNEQFF. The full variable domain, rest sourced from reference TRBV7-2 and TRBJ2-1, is GAGVSQSPSNKVTEKGKDVELRCDPISGHTALYWYRQSLGQGLEFLIYFQGNSAPDKSGLPSDRFSAERTGGSVSTLTIQRTQQEDSAVYLCASSLGLAMNNEQFFGPGTRLTVL.

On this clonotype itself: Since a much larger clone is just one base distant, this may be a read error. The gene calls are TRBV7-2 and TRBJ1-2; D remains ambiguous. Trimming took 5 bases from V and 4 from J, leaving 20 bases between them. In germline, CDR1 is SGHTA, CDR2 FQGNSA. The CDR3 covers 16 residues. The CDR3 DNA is TGTGCCAGCAGCCCCAACTCCTTCGGACTGCGCTATGGCTACACCTTC. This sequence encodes CASSPNSFGLRYGYTF.

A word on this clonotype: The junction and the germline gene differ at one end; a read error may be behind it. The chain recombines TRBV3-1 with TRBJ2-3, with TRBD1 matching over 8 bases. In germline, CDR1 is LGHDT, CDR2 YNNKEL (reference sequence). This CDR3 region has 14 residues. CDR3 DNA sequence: TGTGCCGGCAGCCCGGGACAGGCGTCGGAGACGCAGTATTTT. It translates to CAGSPGQASETQYF.

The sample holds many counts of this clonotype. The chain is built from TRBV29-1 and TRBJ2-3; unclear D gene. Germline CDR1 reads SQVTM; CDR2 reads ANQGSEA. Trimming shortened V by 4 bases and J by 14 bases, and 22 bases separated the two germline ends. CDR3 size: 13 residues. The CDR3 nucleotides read TGCAGCGTTGTCCCTAGAACACCCGGACCTCCGTATTTT. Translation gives CSVVPRTPGPPYF.

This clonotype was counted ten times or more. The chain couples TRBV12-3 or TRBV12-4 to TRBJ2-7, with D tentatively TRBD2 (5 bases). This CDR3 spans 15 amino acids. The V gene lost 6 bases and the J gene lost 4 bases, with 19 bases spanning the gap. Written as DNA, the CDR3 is TGTGCCAGCAGCCATACTGACTTCGGGGAATACGAGCAGTACTTC. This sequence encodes CASSHTDFGEYEQYF.

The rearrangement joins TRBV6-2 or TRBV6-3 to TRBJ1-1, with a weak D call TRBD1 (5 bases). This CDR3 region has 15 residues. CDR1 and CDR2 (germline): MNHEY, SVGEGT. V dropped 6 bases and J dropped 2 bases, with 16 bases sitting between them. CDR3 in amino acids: CASSKSGTRNTEAFF. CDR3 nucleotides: TGTGCCAGCAGCAAATCCGGGACCCGAAACACTGAAGCTTTCTTT.

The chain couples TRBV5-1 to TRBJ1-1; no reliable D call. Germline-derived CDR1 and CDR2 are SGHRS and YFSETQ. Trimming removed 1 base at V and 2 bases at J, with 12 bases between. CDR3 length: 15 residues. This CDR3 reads CASSLSQQKNTEAFF. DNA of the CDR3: TGCGCCAGCAGCTTGAGCCAGCAAAAAAACACTGAAGCTTTCTTT.

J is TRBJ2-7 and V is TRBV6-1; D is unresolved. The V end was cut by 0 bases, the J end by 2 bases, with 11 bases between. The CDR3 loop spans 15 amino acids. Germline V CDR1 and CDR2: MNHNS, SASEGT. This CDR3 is CASSEARKIAYEQYF. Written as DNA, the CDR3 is TGTGCCAGCAGTGAAGCCAGGAAAATTGCCTACGAGCAGTACTTC.

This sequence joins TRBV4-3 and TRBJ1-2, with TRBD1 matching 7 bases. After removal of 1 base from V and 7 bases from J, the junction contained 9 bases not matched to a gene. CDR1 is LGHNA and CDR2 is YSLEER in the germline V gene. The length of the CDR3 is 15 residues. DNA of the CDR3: TGCGCCAGCAGCCAAGCCGACAGGGACCTGTTTGGCTACACCTTC. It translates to CASSQADRDLFGYTF.

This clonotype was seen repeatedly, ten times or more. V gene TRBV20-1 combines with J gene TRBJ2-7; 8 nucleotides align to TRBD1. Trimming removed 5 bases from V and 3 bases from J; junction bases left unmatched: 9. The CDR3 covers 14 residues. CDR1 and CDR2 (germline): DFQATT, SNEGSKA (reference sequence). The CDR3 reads CSARQGMNHYEQYF. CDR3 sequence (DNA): TGCAGTGCTCGACAGGGGATGAATCACTACGAGCAGTACTTC.

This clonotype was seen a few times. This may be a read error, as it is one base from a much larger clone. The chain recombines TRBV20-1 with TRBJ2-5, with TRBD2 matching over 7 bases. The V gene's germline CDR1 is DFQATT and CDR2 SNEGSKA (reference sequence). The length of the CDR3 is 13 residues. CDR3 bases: TGCAGTACTAGCGACGTGGAGGGAGAGACCCAGTACTTC. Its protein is CSTSDVEGETQYF.

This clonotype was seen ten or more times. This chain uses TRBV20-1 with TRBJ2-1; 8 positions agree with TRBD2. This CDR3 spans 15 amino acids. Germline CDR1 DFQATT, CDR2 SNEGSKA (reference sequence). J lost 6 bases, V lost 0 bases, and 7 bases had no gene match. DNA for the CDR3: TGCAGTGCTAGAGACCCTGGGACTAGTACCAATGAGCAGTTCTTC. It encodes CSARDPGTSTNEQFF.

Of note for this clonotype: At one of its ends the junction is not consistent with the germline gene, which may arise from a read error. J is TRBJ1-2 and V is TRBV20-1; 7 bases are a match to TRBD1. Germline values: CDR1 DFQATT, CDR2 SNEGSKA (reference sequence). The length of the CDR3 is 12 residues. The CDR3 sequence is CSAATGSYDYTF. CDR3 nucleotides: TGCAGTGCTGCGACAGGGTCCTATGACTACACCTTC.

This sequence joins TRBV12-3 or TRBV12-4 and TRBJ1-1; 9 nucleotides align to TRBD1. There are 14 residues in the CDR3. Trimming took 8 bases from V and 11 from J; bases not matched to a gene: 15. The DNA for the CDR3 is TGTGCCAGCGTCCTTGGGGCGGGACAGGGTACGGCTTTCTTT. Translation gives CASVLGAGQGTAFF.

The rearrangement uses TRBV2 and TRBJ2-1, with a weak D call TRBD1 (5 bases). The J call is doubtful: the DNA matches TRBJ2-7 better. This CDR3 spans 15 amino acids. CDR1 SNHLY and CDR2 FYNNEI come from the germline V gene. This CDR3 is CASSRFRVGYNEQYF. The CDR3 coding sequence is TGTGCCAGCAGCCGGTTCAGGGTGGGATACAATGAGCAGTACTTC.

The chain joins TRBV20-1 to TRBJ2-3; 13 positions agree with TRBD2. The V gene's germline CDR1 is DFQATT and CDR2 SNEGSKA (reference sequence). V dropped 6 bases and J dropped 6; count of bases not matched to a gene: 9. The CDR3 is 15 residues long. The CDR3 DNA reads TGCAGTGCCCCCGGGACTAGCGGGGATGGGGATACGCAGTATTTT. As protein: CSAPGTSGDGDTQYF.

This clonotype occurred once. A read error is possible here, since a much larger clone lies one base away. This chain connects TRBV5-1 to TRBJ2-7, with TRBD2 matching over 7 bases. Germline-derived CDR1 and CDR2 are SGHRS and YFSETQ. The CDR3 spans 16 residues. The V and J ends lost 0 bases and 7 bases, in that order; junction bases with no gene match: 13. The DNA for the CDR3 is TGCGCCAGCAGCTTGGCCCGGGGGGAGGGTCAGCATGAGCAGTACTTC. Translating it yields CASSLARGEGQHEQYF.

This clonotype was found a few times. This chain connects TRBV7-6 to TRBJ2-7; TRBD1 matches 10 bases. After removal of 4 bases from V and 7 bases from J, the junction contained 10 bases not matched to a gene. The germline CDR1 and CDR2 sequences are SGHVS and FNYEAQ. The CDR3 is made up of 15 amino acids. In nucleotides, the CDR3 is TGTGCCAGCAGCTCCCGGGACAGGGGATTCGAGGAGCAGTACTTC. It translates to CASSSRDRGFEEQYF.

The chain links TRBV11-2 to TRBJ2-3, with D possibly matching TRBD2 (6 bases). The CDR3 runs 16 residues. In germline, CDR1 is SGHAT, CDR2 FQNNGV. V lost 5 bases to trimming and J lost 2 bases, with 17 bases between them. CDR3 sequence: CASSILVGGSTDTQYF. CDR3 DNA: TGTGCCAGCAGCATACTTGTCGGGGGATCCACAGATACGCAGTATTTT.

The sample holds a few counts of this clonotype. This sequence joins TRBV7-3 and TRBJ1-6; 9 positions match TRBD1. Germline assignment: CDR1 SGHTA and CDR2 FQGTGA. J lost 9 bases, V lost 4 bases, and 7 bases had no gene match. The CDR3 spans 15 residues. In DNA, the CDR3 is TGTGCCAGCAGCTCTCACAGGGGGCAGCGTTCACCCCTCCACTTT. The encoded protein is CASSSHRGQRSPLHF.

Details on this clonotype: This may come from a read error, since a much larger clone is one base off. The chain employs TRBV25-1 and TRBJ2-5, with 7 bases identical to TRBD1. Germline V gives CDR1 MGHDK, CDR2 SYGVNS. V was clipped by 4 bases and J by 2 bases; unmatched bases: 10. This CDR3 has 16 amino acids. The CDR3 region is CASSGPRTGPQETQYF. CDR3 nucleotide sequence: TGTGCCAGCAGTGGACCTAGGACAGGTCCACAAGAGACCCAGTACTTC.

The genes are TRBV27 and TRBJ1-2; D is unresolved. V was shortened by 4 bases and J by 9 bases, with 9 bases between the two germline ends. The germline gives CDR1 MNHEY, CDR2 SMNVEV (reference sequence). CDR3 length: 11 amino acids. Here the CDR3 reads CASSSEGSYTF. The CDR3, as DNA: TGTGCCAGCAGTTCGGAGGGTAGCTACACCTTC.

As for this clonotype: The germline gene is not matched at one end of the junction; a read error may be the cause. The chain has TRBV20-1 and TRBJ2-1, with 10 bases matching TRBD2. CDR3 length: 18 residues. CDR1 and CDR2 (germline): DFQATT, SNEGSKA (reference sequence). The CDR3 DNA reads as TGCAGTGCTAGAGATCGGTCTAGCGGGGGTATCACCTACAGTGAGCAGTTCTTC. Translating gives CSARDRSSGGITYSEQFF.